This T cell receptor (beta chain) derives from a study of shared clonotypes between healthy human individuals. Study results and caveats: Generation of non-shared clonotypes was less probable than generation of clonotypes shared by all four donors.

As regards this clone: Antigen: not known.

The V end was cut by 2 bases, the J end by 5 bases, with 10 bases between. The CDR3 covers 14 residues. Germline values: CDR1 SGHVS, CDR2 FQNEAQ. The protocol was immunoSEQ multiplex PCR, while the TCRdb copy is restricted to in-frame clones and leaves out a portion. The sample holds 1,500,000 or so clones; approximately 98.5% are singletons and the top ten take around 0.38%. The clonotype was recovered from a man younger than 45 in good health. The chain couples TRBV7-8 to TRBJ1-5, with no clear D. The sequenced sample consisted of naive CD4+ T cells sorted from blood. The subset denotes: CD45RA+ positively selected. The CDR3 spells CASSLPGRHQPQHF. CDR3 coding DNA: TGTGCCAGCAGCTTACCCGGGAGACATCAGCCCCAGCATTTT.